Detailed here is one T cell receptor (beta chain). The V segment lost 0 bases and the J segment 5 bases; nucleotides outside the gene matches: 16. The length of the CDR3 is 18 residues. The germline CDR1 and CDR2 sequences are GTSNPN and SVGIG (reference sequence). This record comes from a study of cytomegalovirus exposure and HLA in healthy donors. The PCR used 60 Vbeta and 13 Jbeta primers. The assay was immunoSEQ multiplex PCR, and TCRdb's table has in-frame clones only and misses some. The sample lists roughly 200,000 clones; 80% were seen once. The chain joins TRBV30 to TRBJ2-7, with 10 bases that match TRBD2. The source of this sequence is a boy aged 10-17 years in good health and CMV-seronegative. The material sequenced was PBMCs. The CDR3, as DNA: TGTGCCTGGAGTGTATATAGCGGGGGGCCAGAGAGGGCTAACGAGCAGTACTTC. The encoded protein is CAWSVYSGGPERANEQYF.